The 28 T cell receptor beta chains below all came from one sample that was sequenced in a study of shared clonotypes between healthy human individuals (dated by TCRdb to about 2020). Libraries were built with the immunoSEQ multiplex PCR assay. In its TCRdb copy, this immuneACCESS table keeps in-frame sequences only and misses some clones. Where compared with another copy, unresolved V genes explain less than half of these, and the others have no known cause. Within this sample are over a million clones, with 95% to 97% of them counted one time only. The leading ten clones occupy approximately 1.1% of the sample. The source material was naive CD4+ T cells sorted from blood. This sample's cell subset or site label indicates: CD45RA+ positively selected. These receptors all stem from a man younger than 45 in good health.

This chain joins TRBV19 and TRBJ1-5; D not resolved. Germline V gene sequence: CDR1 LNHDA, CDR2 SQIVND (reference sequence). Trimming removed 7 bases at V and 7 bases at J, with 20 bases between. CDR3 size: 15 residues. CDR3 nucleotide sequence: TGTGCCAGTACTCTAGCGAGGGCGGCGGGGCAGCCCCAGCATTTT. Amino acids: CASTLARAAGQPQHF.

V gene TRBV28 combines with J gene TRBJ1-4, with TRBD1 matching 7 bases. Germline assignment: CDR1 MDHEN and CDR2 SYDVKM. This CDR3 is built from 12 residues. The junction had 7 bases not matched to a gene; V was cut back by 6 bases and J by 12 bases. The CDR3 DNA follows: TGTGCCAGCAGCTCCGGGACAGAGGAACTGTTTTTT. Its translation: CASSSGTEELFF.

For this clone: Other DNA sequences within the sample encode an identical CDR3. This chain joins TRBV5-1 and TRBJ1-5; possible D gene TRBD1, 5 bases. The CDR3 is made up of 14 amino acids. Trimming removed 2 bases from V and 3 bases from J, with 9 bases in between. The germline CDR1 and CDR2 sequences are SGHRS and YFSETQ. In DNA, the CDR3 is TGCGCCAGCAGCTTAACAGGACCCAATCAGCCCCAGCATTTT. Amino acid sequence: CASSLTGPNQPQHF.

This chain uses TRBV6-5 with TRBJ2-7, with TRBD2 identical over 11 bases. Germline V gives CDR1 MNHEY, CDR2 SVGAGI. J lost 9 bases, V lost 6 bases, and 7 bases had no gene match. The CDR3 has 13 residues. The CDR3 nucleotides read TGTGCCAGCAGACTAGCGGGGGAAGGCGCGCAGTACTTC. It is translated as CASRLAGEGAQYF.

The rearrangement uses TRBV5-4 and TRBJ2-1, with 11 bases fitting TRBD2. This CDR3 contains 17 residues. Germline CDR1 SGHNT, CDR2 YYREEE (reference sequence). The V segment lost 6 bases and the J segment 6 bases; nucleotides outside the gene matches: 14. For the CDR3, the DNA is TGTGCCAGCACCGAGGCGGAAACTAGCGGGAGAGGCAATGAGCAGTTCTTC. It is translated as CASTEAETSGRGNEQFF.

The V and J genes are TRBV6-5 and TRBJ2-1; D might be TRBD2 (5 bases). Deletions cut 3 bases from V and 7 bases from J, with 13 bases between. Germline V gene lookup returns CDR1 MNHEY and CDR2 SVGAGI. The CDR3 sequence is 14 residues long. The CDR3, as DNA: TGTGCCAGCAGTTATTACCTCGGGGAAAATGAGCAGTTCTTC. It translates to CASSYYLGENEQFF.

The V and J genes are TRBV27 and TRBJ2-7; TRBD1 might be the D (6 bases). CDR3 length: 15 residues. The V gene lost 2 bases and the J gene lost 4 bases, with 15 bases spanning the gap. Germline CDR1 and CDR2: MNHEY and SMNVEV (reference sequence). CDR3 region: CASSLGLPGVYEQYF. CDR3 nucleotides: TGTGCCAGCAGTTTAGGGCTCCCAGGGGTATACGAGCAGTACTTC.

The J gene is TRBJ2-7, the V gene TRBV11-3; TRBD1 agrees at 9 bases. This CDR3 comprises 16 residues. The ends lost 4 bases at V and 2 bases at J; junction bases unmatched: 9. The germline CDR1 and CDR2 sequences are SGHNT and YENEEA. DNA of the CDR3: TGTGCCAGCAGCTACGGGACAGGGTTTGAAACCTACGAGCAGTACTTC. The encoded protein is CASSYGTGFETYEQYF.

A note on this clone: This same CDR3 is encoded by further DNA sequences in the sample. J is TRBJ2-1 and V is TRBV19; 11 bases fit TRBD2. The germline gives CDR1 LNHDA, CDR2 SQIVND (reference sequence). CDR3 length: 15 residues. With V trimmed by 6 bases and J by 5 bases, 6 bases remained unmatched. Written as DNA, the CDR3 is TGTGCCAGTAGCGCTAGCGGGAGGAACAACAATGAGCAGTTCTTC. Translated, it gives CASSASGRNNNEQFF.

The rearrangement joins TRBV15 to TRBJ2-1, with D tentatively TRBD1 or TRBD2 (5 bases each). With 3 bases removed from V and 10 bases from J, the gap between germline ends came to 13 bases. CDR1 LNHNV and CDR2 YYDKDF come from the germline V gene (reference sequence). The CDR3 totals 13 residues. CDR3 sequence (DNA): TGTGCCACCAGCAGCACACTAGGGGTCGAGCAGTTCTTC. It codes for CATSSTLGVEQFF.

This clone appeared a single time. This rearrangement joins TRBV7-3 to TRBJ2-7, with 10 bases aligning to TRBD1. The germline gives CDR1 SGHTA, CDR2 FQGTGA. Trimming cost V 4 bases and J 6 bases; bases outside gene matches: 9. This CDR3 region has 15 residues. The CDR3 bases are TGTGCCAGCAGCTCAAATTCCGGGACAGGGGCCGAGCAGTACTTC. It is translated as CASSSNSGTGAEQYF.

J is TRBJ1-1 and V is TRBV5-1; D remains unclear. Germline assignment: CDR1 SGHRS and CDR2 YFSETQ. V was pared by 0 bases and J by 0 bases, with 6 bases between. This CDR3 is built from 14 residues. CDR3 in amino acids: CASSLGAVNTEAFF. In DNA, the CDR3 is TGCGCCAGCAGCTTGGGGGCGGTGAACACTGAAGCTTTCTTT.

This chain joins TRBV2 and TRBJ2-1, with D tentatively TRBD2 (7 bases). Germline CDR1 and CDR2: SNHLY and FYNNEI. V dropped 7 bases and J dropped 4 bases, with 20 bases sitting between them. The CDR3 loop spans 16 amino acids. This chain's CDR3 is CASTDPGASGYNEQFF. The CDR3 coding sequence is TGTGCCAGCACCGACCCAGGGGCTAGCGGATACAATGAGCAGTTCTTC.

The chain joins TRBV5-1 to TRBJ2-7, with 10 positions matching TRBD2. The J segment lost 0 bases and the V segment lost 3 bases, leaving 3 bases of the junction unmatched. The CDR3 has 15 amino acids. Germline CDR1 is SGHRS and CDR2 is YFSETQ. CDR3 in amino acids: CASSYGLADSYEQYF. The CDR3 nucleotides are TGCGCCAGCAGCTACGGACTAGCGGACTCCTACGAGCAGTACTTC. Full variable domain (rest looked up from reference TRBV5-1 and TRBJ2-7): KAGVTQTPRYLIKTRGQQVTLSCSPISGHRSVSWYQQTPGQGLQFLFEYFSETQRNKGNFPGRFSGRQFSNSRSEMNVSTLELGDSALYLCASSYGLADSYEQYFGPGTRLTVT.

This chain joins TRBV29-1 and TRBJ1-1, with D maybe TRBD1 (6 bases). With 5 bases removed from V and 5 bases from J, the gap between germline ends came to 15 bases. CDR3 size: 13 residues. Germline V gives CDR1 SQVTM, CDR2 ANQGSEA. The CDR3 coding sequence is TGCAGCGTTACCATCCAGGGGAATACTGAAGCTTTCTTT. This encodes CSVTIQGNTEAFF.

The chain couples TRBV6-1 to TRBJ1-2; 10 nucleotides align to TRBD1. The CDR3 spans 14 residues. With 6 bases clipped from V and 3 bases from J, the junction kept 4 bases outside the gene matches. Germline loops: CDR1 MNHNS, CDR2 SASEGT. CDR3 residues: CASRGQGRDYGYTF. The CDR3 DNA is TGTGCCAGCAGGGGACAGGGGAGGGACTATGGCTACACCTTC.

This sequence joins TRBV30 and TRBJ2-7; D could derive from TRBD1 or TRBD2 (5 bases each). CDR3 length equals 14 residues. The V gene lost 2 bases and the J gene lost 1 base, with 12 bases spanning the gap. Germline V gives CDR1 GTSNPN, CDR2 SVGIG (reference sequence). The CDR3 DNA reads TGTGCCTGGAGTCGGGGCTTAGGGTCCTACGAGCAGTACTTC. Translating it yields CAWSRGLGSYEQYF.

The chain uses TRBV7-2 and TRBJ1-1, with unresolved D. CDR3 size: 14 residues. The germline V and J ends were trimmed by 2 bases and 5 bases, with 12 bases remaining between them. Germline V lookup: CDR1 SGHTA, CDR2 FQGNSA. The CDR3 DNA is TGTGCCAGCAGCTTAAGTCGTCTCGGGACTGAAGCTTTCTTT. Amino acid sequence: CASSLSRLGTEAFF.

This chain links TRBV5-1 with TRBJ2-7; TRBD2 might be the D (6 bases). From germline, CDR1 is SGHRS and CDR2 YFSETQ. The CDR3 runs to 14 residues. With 6 bases removed from V and 6 bases from J, the gap between germline ends came to 19 bases. The CDR3 DNA is TGCGCCAGCACCGAGCGGGCGGACTTTAGCGAGCAGTACTTC. Encoded protein: CASTERADFSEQYF.

The rearrangement uses TRBV7-2 and TRBJ1-1, with 11 bases aligning to TRBD1. Germline-derived CDR1 and CDR2 are SGHTA and FQGNSA. Trimming cost V 1 base and J 9 bases; bases outside gene matches: 7. The CDR3 spans 15 residues. In DNA, the CDR3 is TGTGCCAGCAGCTTAGAAGTTTGGACAGGGGGCAAAGCTTTCTTT. Residues: CASSLEVWTGGKAFF.

The rearrangement uses TRBV30 and TRBJ2-7, with no clear D. Per germline, CDR1 GTSNPN and CDR2 SVGIG (reference sequence). V was cut by 5 bases and J by 3 bases, with 14 bases left in between. This CDR3 is 13 amino acids long. The chain's CDR3 is CAWAALLGYEQYF. The CDR3 coding sequence is TGTGCCTGGGCCGCCCTTCTAGGCTACGAGCAGTACTTC.

The J gene is TRBJ2-7, the V gene TRBV6-1; tentative D call: TRBD2 (6 bases). Germline CDR1 reads MNHNS; CDR2 reads SASEGT. This CDR3 region has 14 residues. V was pared by 2 bases and J by 0 bases, with 8 bases between. The CDR3 coding sequence is TGTGCCAGCAGTGAATCGGGACTCTCCTACGAGCAGTACTTC. Translation gives CASSESGLSYEQYF.

This chain links TRBV2 with TRBJ2-7; D is perhaps TRBD1 or TRBD2 (5 bases each). Germline CDR1 is SNHLY and CDR2 is FYNNEI. The CDR3 extends over 13 amino acids. The V end was cut by 5 bases, the J end by 0 bases, with 8 bases between. CDR3 nucleotides: TGTGCCAGCAGTCGGGACGGCTCCTACGAGCAGTACTTC. It translates to CASSRDGSYEQYF.

V is TRBV27 and J is TRBJ1-5, with unresolved D. Germline CDR1 reads MNHEY; CDR2 reads SMNVEV (reference sequence). V lost 3 bases and J lost 0, with 9 bases in between. The CDR3 sequence is 15 residues long. CDR3 sequence: CASSLGFYSNQPQHF. The CDR3 nucleotides read TGTGCCAGCAGTTTGGGATTCTATAGCAATCAGCCCCAGCATTTT.

V is TRBV2 and J is TRBJ2-5; 8 bases match TRBD1. The CDR3 is made up of 15 amino acids. The germline V gene has CDR1 SNHLY and CDR2 FYNNEI. The J segment lost 5 bases and the V segment lost 6 bases, leaving 11 bases of the junction unmatched. The CDR3 coding sequence is TGTGCCAGCAGCTGGACAGGGTCTCCGGAGGAGACCCAGTACTTC. This sequence encodes CASSWTGSPEETQYF.

The chain recombines TRBV7-9 with TRBJ2-1, with a tentative D call TRBD2 (5 bases). Between the trimmed V and J ends, which lost 2 bases and 2 bases, there was a span of 10 bases. This CDR3 comprises 15 residues. Germline lookup yields CDR1 SEHNR and CDR2 FQNEAQ (reference sequence). The CDR3 coding sequence is TGTGCCAGCAGCTTATACGCGGGCCCCTACAATGAGCAGTTCTTC. This codes for CASSLYAGPYNEQFF.

Details on this clone: The junction and the germline gene differ at one end; a read error may be behind it. The V call is TRBV7-8, the J call TRBJ2-5; D is unresolved. This CDR3 region has 14 residues. In germline, CDR1 is SGHVS, CDR2 FQNEAQ. Here the CDR3 reads CASSPIGVQGTQYF. As DNA, the CDR3 is TGTGCCAGCAGTCCAATAGGTGTTCAAGGGACCCAGTACTTC.

The rearrangement joins TRBV5-1 to TRBJ2-5, with 7 bases matching TRBD1. This CDR3 comprises 15 residues. V was clipped by 5 bases and J by 5 bases; unmatched bases: 12. Germline CDR1 and CDR2: SGHRS and YFSETQ. CDR3 loop: CASSLRQGWGETQYF. The CDR3 bases are TGCGCCAGCAGTCTTCGACAGGGTTGGGGTGAGACCCAGTACTTC.